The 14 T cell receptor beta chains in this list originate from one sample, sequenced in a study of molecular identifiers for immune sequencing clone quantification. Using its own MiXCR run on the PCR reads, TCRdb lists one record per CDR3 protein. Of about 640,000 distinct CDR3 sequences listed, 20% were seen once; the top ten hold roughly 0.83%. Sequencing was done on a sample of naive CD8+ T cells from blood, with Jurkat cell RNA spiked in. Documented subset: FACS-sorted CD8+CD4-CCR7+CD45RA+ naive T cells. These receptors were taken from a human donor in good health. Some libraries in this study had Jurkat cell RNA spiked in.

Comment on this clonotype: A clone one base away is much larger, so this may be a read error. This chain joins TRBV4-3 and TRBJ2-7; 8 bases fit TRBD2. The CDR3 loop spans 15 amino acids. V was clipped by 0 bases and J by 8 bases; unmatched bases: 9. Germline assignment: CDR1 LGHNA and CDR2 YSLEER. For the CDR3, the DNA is TGCGCCAGCAGCCAAGATTTCGGGGGGGAAGGCAAGCAGTACTTC. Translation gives CASSQDFGGEGKQYF.

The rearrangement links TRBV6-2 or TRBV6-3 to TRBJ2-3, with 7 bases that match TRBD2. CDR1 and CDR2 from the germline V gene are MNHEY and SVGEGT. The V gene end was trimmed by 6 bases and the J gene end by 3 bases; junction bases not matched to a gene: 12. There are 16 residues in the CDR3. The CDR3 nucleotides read TGTGCCAGCAGACCAATCCGGGGGGAGATGACAGATACGCAGTATTTT. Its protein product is CASRPIRGEMTDTQYF.

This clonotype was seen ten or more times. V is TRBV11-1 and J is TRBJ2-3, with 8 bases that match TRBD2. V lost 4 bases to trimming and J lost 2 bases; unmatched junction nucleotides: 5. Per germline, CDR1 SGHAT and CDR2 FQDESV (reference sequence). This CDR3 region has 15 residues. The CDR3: CASSSREGVTDTQYF. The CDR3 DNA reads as TGTGCCAGCAGCTCCCGGGAGGGGGTCACAGATACGCAGTATTTT.

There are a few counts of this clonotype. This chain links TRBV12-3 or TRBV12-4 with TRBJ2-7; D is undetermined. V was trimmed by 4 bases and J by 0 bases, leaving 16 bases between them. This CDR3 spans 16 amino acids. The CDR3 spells CASSSTWGTASYEQYF. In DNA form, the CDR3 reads TGTGCCAGCAGTTCCACGTGGGGTACAGCCTCCTACGAGCAGTACTTC.

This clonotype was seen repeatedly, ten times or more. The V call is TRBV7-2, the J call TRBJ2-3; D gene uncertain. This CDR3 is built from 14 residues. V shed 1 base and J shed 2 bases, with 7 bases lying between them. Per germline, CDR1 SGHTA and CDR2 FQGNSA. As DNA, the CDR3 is TGTGCCAGCAGCTTAGACGCCGCCACAGATACGCAGTATTTT. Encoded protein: CASSLDAATDTQYF.

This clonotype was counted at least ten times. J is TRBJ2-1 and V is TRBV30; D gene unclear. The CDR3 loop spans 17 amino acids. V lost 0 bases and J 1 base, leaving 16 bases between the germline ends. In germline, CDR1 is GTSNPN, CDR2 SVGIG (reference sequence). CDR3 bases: TGTGCCTGGAGTGTACTCTCACAGCCTGTTTCCTACAATGAGCAGTTCTTC. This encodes CAWSVLSQPVSYNEQFF. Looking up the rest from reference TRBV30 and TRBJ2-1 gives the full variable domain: SQTIHQWPATLVQPVGSPLSLECTVEGTSNPNLYWYRQAAGRGLQLLFYSVGIGQISSEVPQNLSASRPQDRQFILSSKKLLLSDSGFYLCAWSVLSQPVSYNEQFFGPGTRLTVL.

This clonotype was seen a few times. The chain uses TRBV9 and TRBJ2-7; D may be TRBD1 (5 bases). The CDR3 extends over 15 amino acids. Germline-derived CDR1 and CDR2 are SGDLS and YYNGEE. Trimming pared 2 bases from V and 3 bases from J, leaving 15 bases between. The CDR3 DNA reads TGTGCCAGCAGCGTCGGATCAGGGCAAGGCTACGAGCAGTACTTC. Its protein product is CASSVGSGQGYEQYF. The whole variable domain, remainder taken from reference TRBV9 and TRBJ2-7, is DSGVTQTPKHLITATGQRVTLRCSPRSGDLSVYWYQQSLDQGLQFLIQYYNGEERAKGNILERFSAQQFPDLHSELNLSSLELGDSALYFCASSVGSGQGYEQYFGPGTRLTVT.

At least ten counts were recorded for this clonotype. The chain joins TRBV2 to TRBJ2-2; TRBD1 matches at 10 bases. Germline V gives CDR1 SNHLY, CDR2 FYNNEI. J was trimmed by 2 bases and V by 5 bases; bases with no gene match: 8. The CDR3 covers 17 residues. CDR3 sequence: CASSFHRDRGNTGELFF. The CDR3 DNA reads TGTGCCAGCAGTTTTCACCGGGACAGGGGAAACACCGGGGAGCTGTTTTTT.

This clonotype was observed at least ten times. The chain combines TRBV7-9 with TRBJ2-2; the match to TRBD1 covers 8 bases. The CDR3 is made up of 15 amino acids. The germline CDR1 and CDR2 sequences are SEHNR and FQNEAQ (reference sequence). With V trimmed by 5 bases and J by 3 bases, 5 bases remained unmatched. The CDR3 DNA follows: TGTGCCAGCAGCGGTGGACAGGGCGACACCGGGGAGCTGTTTTTT. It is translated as CASSGGQGDTGELFF.

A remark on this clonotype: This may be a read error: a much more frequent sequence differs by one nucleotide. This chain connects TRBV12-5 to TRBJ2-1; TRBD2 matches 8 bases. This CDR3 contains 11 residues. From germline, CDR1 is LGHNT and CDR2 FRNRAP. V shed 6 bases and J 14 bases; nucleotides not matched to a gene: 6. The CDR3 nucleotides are TGTGCTAGTGGAGAGGGACTAGTGAAGTTCTTC. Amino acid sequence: CASGEGLVKFF.

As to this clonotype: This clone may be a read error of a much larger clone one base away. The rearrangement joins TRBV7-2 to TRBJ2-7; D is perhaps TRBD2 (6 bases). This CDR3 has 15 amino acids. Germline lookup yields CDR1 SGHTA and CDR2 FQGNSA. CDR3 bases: TGTGCCAGCAGCTCAAGGGACTTCGCCTCCTACGAGCTGTACTTC. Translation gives CASSSRDFASYELYF.

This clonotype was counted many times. The CDR3 coding sequence is TGTGCCAGCAGTTCAAACCTAGGAGAAGAGACCCAGTACTTC. Translation: CASSSNLGEETQYF. The chain has TRBV27 and TRBJ2-5; D is unresolved. The CDR3 runs to 14 residues. V gave up 4 bases and J gave up 3 bases, with 12 bases separating them. Germline V CDR1 and CDR2: MNHEY, SMNVEV (reference sequence).

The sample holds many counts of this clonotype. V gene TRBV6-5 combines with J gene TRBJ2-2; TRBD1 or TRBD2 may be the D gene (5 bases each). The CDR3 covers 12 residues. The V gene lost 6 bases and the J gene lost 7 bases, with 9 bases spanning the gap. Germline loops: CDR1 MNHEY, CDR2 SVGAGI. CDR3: CASSGAGGELFF. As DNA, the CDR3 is TGTGCCAGCAGCGGGGCGGGCGGGGAGCTGTTTTTT.

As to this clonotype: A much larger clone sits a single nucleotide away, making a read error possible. CDR3 loop: CACSEGRGGRLNTEAFF. The CDR3 region has the DNA TGTGCCTGCAGCGAGGGGAGAGGGGGGAGGTTGAACACTGAAGCTTTCTTT. The rearrangement joins TRBV9 to TRBJ1-1, with a possible D match to TRBD1 (6 bases). Germline V gene data show CDR1 as SGDLS and CDR2 as YYNGEE. The CDR3 sequence is 17 residues long.